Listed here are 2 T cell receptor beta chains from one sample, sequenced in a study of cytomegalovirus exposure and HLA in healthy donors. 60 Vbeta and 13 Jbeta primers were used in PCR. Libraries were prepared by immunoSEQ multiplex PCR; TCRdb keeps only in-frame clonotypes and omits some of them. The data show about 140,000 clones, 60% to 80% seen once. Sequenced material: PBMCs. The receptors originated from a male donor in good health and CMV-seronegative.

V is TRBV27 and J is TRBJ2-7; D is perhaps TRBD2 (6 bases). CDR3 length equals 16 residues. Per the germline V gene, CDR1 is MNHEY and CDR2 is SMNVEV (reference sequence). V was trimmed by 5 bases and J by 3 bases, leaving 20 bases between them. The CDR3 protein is CASSLSGRTRIYEQYF. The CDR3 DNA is TGTGCCAGCAGTCTTAGCGGACGGACCCGCATCTACGAGCAGTACTTC.

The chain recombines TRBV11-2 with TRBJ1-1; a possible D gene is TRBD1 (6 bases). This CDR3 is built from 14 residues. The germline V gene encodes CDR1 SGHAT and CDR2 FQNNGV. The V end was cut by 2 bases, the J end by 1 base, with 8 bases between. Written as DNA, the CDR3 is TGTGCCAGCAGCTTACAGACAGGGAACACTGAAGCTTTCTTT. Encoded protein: CASSLQTGNTEAFF.